This TCR beta chain was identified during a study of blood T cell repertoires in COVID-19 (dated by TCRdb to 2020 to 2022). Background for the entire study: Samples from collaborators originated in the United States, Italy and Spain and spanned both the acute and convalescent phases of COVID-19. The prospective study material was composed of cDNA or gDNA derived from T cells, B-cell-depleted T cells, or PBMCs. Deeply sampled blood TCRbeta repertoires from subjects exposed to, actively infected with, or recovered from COVID-19 were included in the dataset. A freely available public database, intended as a resource for researchers studying the immune response to SARS-CoV-2, is where the repertoires were released. The samples were drawn from two sources: the first 160 participants of the ongoing ImmuneRACE study, and 1,000 to 1,500 subjects contributed by 6 global collaborators. A de-identified subject ID, COVID-19 status, age in years and sex were almost always included in the sample metadata. HLA class I and class II types, where available, came from metadata supplied by the sample provider rather than from assay-based typing. Summary of the overall study and its limitations: The quantity of clinical and demographic metadata differed by source and by participant and was supplied without curation.

V loses 2 bases, J loses 6 bases, and the germline ends lie 14 bases apart. CDR1 and CDR2, looked up from the germline V gene (reference sequence), are SEHNR and FQNEAQ. Its CDR3 holds 14 amino acids, cysteine through valine. Only the CDR3 part of the read is kept: 42 bases, read in frame from the first base. TCRbeta CDR3 regions were amplified from genomic DNA by means of the immunoSEQ Assay, a bias-controlled multiplex PCR. Under the source paper's analysis protocol: Within the assay, amplification of reference gene primers was used to estimate how many nucleated cells each sample contained. To quantify the absolute abundance of each unique TCRbeta CDR3 rearrangement, sequence reads were collapsed and filtered. Productive Simpson clonality was computed per sample as the square root of Simpson's diversity index over productive rearrangements. TCRdb carries this immuneACCESS record with in-frame sequences only. Its versions omit some clonotypes, under half of them owing to an unresolved V gene in the studies checked, with the rest unexplained. D and trimming come from the DNA, and the V and J calls and clone size come from that table. The sample table shows around 250,000 clones, and about 90% are seen once. The biggest ten clones account for around 0.87% of the sample.

Participants in the prospective study were aged roughly 18 to 100 years, lived in more than 20 United States geographic areas, and enrolled through a virtual design. Cohort assignment in the prospective study relied on participant-reported clinical history from a screening survey and a study questionnaire. Exposed participants were defined as having been in contact with someone with a PCR-confirmed or clinician-diagnosed COVID-19 case within 2 weeks of study entry. Mobile phlebotomists in the prospective study collected whole blood, serum and a nasopharyngeal or oropharyngeal swab from every participant. Participants in the prospective study had the option to provide additional blood draws and questionnaires over a roughly two-month period. Before DNA extraction, prospective study blood samples were shipped either frozen or at room temperature. Regarding this clone: This receptor's antigen is unknown. No base-level quality is on record; no much larger clone is a single base apart.

The rearrangement combines TRBV7-9 with TRBJ2-7; TRBD1 might be the D gene, on 6 matching bases. Sequencing was done on a sample of PBMCs or T cells enriched from blood (not recorded which). The origin of this receptor is a man in his fifties or sixties who had been exposed to COVID-19. The CDR3 reads as follows: CASSLKTGIGEQYV. The base sequence is TGTGCCAGCAGCTTAAAAACAGGGATTGGCGAGCAGTACGTC.